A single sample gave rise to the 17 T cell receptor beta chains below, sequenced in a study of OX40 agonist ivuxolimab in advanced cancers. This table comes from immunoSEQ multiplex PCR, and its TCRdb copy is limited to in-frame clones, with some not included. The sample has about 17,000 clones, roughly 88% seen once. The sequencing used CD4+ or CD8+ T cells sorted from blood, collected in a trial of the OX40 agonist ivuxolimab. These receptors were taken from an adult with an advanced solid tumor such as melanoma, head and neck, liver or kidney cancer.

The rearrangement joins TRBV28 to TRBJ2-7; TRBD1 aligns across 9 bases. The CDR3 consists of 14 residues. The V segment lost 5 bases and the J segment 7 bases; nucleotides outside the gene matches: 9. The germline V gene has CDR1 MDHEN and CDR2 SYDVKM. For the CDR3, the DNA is TGTGCCAGCAGTCCCCGGACAGGGGAGGGGGAGCAGTACTTC. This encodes CASSPRTGEGEQYF.

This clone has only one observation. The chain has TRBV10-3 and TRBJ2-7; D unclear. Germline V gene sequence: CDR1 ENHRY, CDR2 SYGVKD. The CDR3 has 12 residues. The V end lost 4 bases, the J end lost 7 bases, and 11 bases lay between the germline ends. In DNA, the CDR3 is TGTGCCATCAGTGGGGTGGTGAGTGAGCAGTACTTC. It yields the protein CAISGVVSEQYF.

This CDR3 is CASSLRTGYGYTF. The CDR3 nucleotides are TGTGCCAGCAGCTTACGGACAGGATATGGCTACACCTTC. The chain links TRBV6-6 to TRBJ1-2; 7 bases are shared with TRBD1. The J segment lost 5 bases and the V segment lost 6 bases, leaving 6 bases of the junction unmatched. CDR1 is MNHNY and CDR2 is SVGAGI in the germline V gene (reference sequence). The CDR3 sequence is 13 residues long.

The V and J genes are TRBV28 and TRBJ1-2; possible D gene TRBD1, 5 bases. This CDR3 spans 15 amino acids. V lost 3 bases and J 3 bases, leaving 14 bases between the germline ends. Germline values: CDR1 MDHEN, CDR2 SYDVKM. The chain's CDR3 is CASSFLGKGYYGYTF. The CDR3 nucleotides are TGTGCCAGCAGTTTTCTAGGAAAGGGGTACTATGGCTACACCTTC.

CDR3 coding DNA: TGTGCCGCCGCGGGGCTAGTCCCCGCAAGGAACGGGGAGCTGTTTTTT. Amino acids: CAAAGLVPARNGELFF. This sequence joins TRBV30 and TRBJ2-2; a possible D gene is TRBD2 (6 bases). The CDR3 length is 16 residues. The ends were cut back, 8 bases at V and 7 bases at J, with 26 bases in the middle. Germline V gene lookup returns CDR1 GTSNPN and CDR2 SVGIG (reference sequence).

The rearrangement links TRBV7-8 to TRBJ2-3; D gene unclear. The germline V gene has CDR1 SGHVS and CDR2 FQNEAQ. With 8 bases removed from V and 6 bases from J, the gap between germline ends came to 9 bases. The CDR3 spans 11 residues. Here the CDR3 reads CASLWSDTQYF. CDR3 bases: TGTGCCAGCCTTTGGAGTGATACGCAGTATTTT.

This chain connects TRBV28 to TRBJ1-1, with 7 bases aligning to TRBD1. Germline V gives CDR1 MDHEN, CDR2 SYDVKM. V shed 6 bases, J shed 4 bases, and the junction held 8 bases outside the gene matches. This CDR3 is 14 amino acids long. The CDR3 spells CASSYRGGGTEAFF. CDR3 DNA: TGTGCCAGCAGCTACAGGGGAGGTGGCACTGAAGCTTTCTTT.

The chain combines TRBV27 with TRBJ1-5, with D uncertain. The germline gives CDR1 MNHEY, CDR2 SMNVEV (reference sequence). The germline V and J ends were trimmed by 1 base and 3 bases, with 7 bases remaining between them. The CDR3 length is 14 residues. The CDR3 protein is CASSLYGLNQPQHF. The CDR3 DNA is TGTGCCAGCAGTTTATACGGTCTCAATCAGCCCCAGCATTTT.

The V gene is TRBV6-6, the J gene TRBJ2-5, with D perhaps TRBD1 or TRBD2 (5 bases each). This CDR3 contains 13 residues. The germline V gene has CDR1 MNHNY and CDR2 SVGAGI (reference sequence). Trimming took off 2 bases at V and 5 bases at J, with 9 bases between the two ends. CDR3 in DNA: TGTGCCAGCAGTTACGGGGGTTGGGAGACCCAGTACTTC. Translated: CASSYGGWETQYF.

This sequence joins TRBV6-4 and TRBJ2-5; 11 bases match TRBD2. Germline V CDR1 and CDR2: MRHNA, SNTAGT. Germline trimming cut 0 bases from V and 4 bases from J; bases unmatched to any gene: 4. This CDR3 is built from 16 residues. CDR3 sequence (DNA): TGTGCCAGCAGTGACTCGGTAGCGGGAGGGGTAGAGACCCAGTACTTC. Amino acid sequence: CASSDSVAGGVETQYF.

The CDR3 sequence: CASSSRDRQNQPQHF. The CDR3 coding sequence is TGTGCCAGCAGCTCCCGGGACAGACAAAATCAGCCCCAGCATTTT. The V gene is TRBV5-4, the J gene TRBJ1-5, with 7 bases fitting TRBD1. Germline CDR1 reads SGHNT; CDR2 reads YYREEE (reference sequence). After removal of 3 bases from V and 4 bases from J, the junction contained 7 bases not matched to a gene. The CDR3 is made up of 15 amino acids.

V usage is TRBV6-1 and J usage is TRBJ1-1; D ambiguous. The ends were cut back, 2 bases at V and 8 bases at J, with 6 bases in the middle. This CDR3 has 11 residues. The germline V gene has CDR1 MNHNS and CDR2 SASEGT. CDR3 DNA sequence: TGTGCCAGCAGTGAAAACGGAGAAGCTTTCTTT. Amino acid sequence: CASSENGEAFF.

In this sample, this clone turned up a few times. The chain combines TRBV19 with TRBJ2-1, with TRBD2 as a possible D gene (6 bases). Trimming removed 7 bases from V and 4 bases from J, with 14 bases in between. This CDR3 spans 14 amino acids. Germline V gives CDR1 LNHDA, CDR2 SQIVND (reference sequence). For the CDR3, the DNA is TGTGCCAGTACCGCCGGGACTCCTTACAATGAGCAGTTCTTC. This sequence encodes CASTAGTPYNEQFF.

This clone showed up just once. CDR3 nucleotides: TGTGCCAGCAGCAACCACCCCTACGAGCAGTACTTC. Translated, it gives CASSNHPYEQYF. The chain couples TRBV27 to TRBJ2-7; D gene uncertain. Germline values: CDR1 MNHEY, CDR2 SMNVEV (reference sequence). The CDR3 spans 12 residues. Deletions cut 6 bases from V and 2 bases from J, with 8 bases between.

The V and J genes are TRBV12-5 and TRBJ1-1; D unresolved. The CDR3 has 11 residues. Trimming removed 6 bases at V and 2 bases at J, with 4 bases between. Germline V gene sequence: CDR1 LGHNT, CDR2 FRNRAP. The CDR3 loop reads CASGHNTEAFF. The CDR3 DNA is TGTGCTAGTGGACACAACACTGAAGCTTTCTTT.

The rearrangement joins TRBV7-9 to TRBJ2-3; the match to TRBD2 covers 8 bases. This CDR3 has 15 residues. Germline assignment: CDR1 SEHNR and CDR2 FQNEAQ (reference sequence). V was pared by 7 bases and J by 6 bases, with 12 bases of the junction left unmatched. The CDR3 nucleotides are TGTGCCAGCATGTCCTTGAGACTAGCGTCCGATACGCAGTATTTT. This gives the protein CASMSLRLASDTQYF.

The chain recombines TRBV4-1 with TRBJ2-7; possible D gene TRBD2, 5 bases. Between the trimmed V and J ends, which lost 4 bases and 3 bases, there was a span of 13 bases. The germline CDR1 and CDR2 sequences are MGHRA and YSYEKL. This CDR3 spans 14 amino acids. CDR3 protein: CASSRVGSGYEQYF. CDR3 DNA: TGCGCCAGCAGCCGAGTAGGGAGTGGCTACGAGCAGTACTTC.